The source of this T cell receptor (beta chain) is a study of blood T cell repertoires in COVID-19. Study as a whole: Acute and convalescent COVID-19 specimens originated in the United States, Italy and Spain.

Germline CDR1 reads SNHLY; CDR2 reads FYNNEI. The length of the CDR3 is 16 residues. V gave up 5 bases and J gave up 5 bases; unmatched junction bases: 10. This table comes from immunoSEQ multiplex PCR, and its TCRdb copy is limited to in-frame clones, with some not included. Of around 140,000 clones listed, about 89% are singletons. Source material: peripheral blood. This clonotype was obtained from a man aged 55 to 69 with active or convalescent COVID-19. The chain employs TRBV2 and TRBJ2-5; 11 nucleotides line up with TRBD1. The CDR3 DNA is TGTGCCAGCAGTTTCTCTGGACAGGGGGCTGCGGAGACCCAGTACTTC. Translating gives CASSFSGQGAAETQYF.